This T cell receptor (beta chain) was sequenced in a study of blood T cell repertoires in COVID-19. Study-level background: Spain, Italy and the United States supplied samples that represented acute and convalescent COVID-19.

Repertoires were generated with immunoSEQ multiplex PCR, while TCRdb's copy carries only in-frame clones and drops some. The profile covers around 300,000 clones, with under 90% appearing a single time and 1.7% taken by the ten largest. Everyone who took part was roughly 18 to 89 years old, and they came from about 25 US areas. Germline values: CDR1 LNHNV, CDR2 YYDKDF (reference sequence). The CDR3 is 14 residues long. J was trimmed by 1 base and V by 5 bases; bases with no gene match: 4. Sequencing used PBMCs or T cells enriched from blood (not recorded which). The chain has TRBV15 and TRBJ1-1, with 7 bases matching TRBD1. This clonotype originated in a woman between 40 and 50 years old who had recovered from COVID-19. The CDR3 sequence is CATSGRQGNTEAFF. CDR3 in DNA: TGTGCCACCAGCGGAAGACAGGGGAACACTGAAGCTTTCTTT.